This TCR beta chain is from a study of blood T cell repertoires in COVID-19. The overall study: Some COVID-19 samples were acute and others convalescent; all came from the United States, Italy and Spain.

This CDR3 contains 14 residues. V was cut by 4 bases and J by 5 bases, with 13 bases left in between. Germline V CDR1 and CDR2: SGHNT, YYREEE (reference sequence). As processed by the authors: The authors estimated nucleated cell counts from reference gene primer amplification. Measured with immunoSEQ multiplex PCR; TCRdb has only the in-frame clones, and not every one. Clone size and V and J calls were adopted from that table, with D and trimming inferred from the DNA. The sample yields over 200,000 clones, nearly 90% seen once. The rearrangement links TRBV5-4 to TRBJ2-1, with D unresolved. Sequencing input: peripheral blood. The clonotype originates from a human donor in a cohort sampled during active COVID-19. The CDR3, as DNA: TGTGCCAGCAGCACTATAGACTCGAACAATGAGCAGTTCTTC. It translates to CASSTIDSNNEQFF.